This T cell receptor beta chain was documented in a study of human T cells and chemical hapten exposure. Study-wide background: Slight volume differences across pooled libraries mainly accounted for varying per-sample TCR yields.

The library tagged each cDNA molecule with unique molecular identifiers. Original processing methods: There were a median of around 96,000 TCRs per sample, with a range from about 23,224 to 690,600. Using its own MiXCR run on the 5' RACE reads, TCRdb lists one record per CDR3 protein. TCRdb's processing, not the authors' own work, is the source of the V and J calls. The sample lists 130,000 or so distinct CDR3 sequences; around 4% were seen once. The starting material, unfractionated whole blood, was used for total RNA extraction. This clonotype has at least ten counts. Its target is unknown. Study-wide results and limits: No change in TCRs above 1 in 1000 frequency was produced by DPC sensitization.

The junction had 5 bases not matched to a gene; V was cut back by 3 bases and J by 6 bases. This CDR3 contains 15 residues. CDR1 is MNHEY, CDR2 SVGEGT, per germline. This TCR was recovered from a female donor in good health. J is TRBJ1-6 and V is TRBV6-2 or TRBV6-3; 7 bases fit TRBD1. As DNA, the CDR3 is TGTGCCAGCAGTTATTCCGGGACAGTTAATTCACCCCTCCACTTT. Encoded protein: CASSYSGTVNSPLHF.